This record covers a single T cell receptor (beta chain). This clonotype occurred a few times. This receptor's antigen is unknown. No base quality information exists; no much larger clone differs at one position. Full-length TCR variable regions were amplified by 5' RACE PCR using constant-region reverse primers, and then by semi-nested PCR using Nested Universal Primer A. The ReliaPrep RNA Cell Miniprep System was used to extract total RNA, which was then reverse transcribed into 5'RACE-ready cDNA with the SMARTer RACE 5'/3' Kit. Full-length TCR alpha and beta libraries were barcoded with multiplex adaptors and sequenced on an Illumina MiSeq. On the authors' methods: Sequencing data were pooled across the five patients for each of nine subset-tissue groups and compared by unsupervised clustering of TCR gene usage. The Morisita-Horn index was used to calculate repertoire similarity, with shared sequences weighted by how much each contributed to each repertoire. The public reads were run again by TCRdb, first through fastp at Q25 and then through MiXCR, and only productive beta chains were kept. Rows merge per CDR3 protein into single entries with the most common DNA and genes. These V and J calls derive from TCRdb rather than the authors' analysis. The sample profile shows 25,000 to 40,000 distinct CDR3 sequences; roughly a quarter of them were found once. 4.3% of the sample is in the top ten clones.

V lost 4 bases and J lost 2 bases, and the count of bases not matched to a germline gene is 11. CDR1 MGHRA and CDR2 YSYEKL were looked up in the germline V gene. From its cysteine to its phenylalanine, the CDR3 spans 17 amino acids. Only the CDR3 part of the read is kept: 51 bases, read in frame from the first base. This sample was included in a study (dated by TCRdb to the mid-2010s). General notes on the study: Whether tumor-infiltrating Tregs in breast cancer are recruited from blood Tregs or converted in situ from other CD4+ T cell subsets was tested.

What the authors observed across the whole study: The TCR alpha and beta sequences of tumor-infiltrating Tregs showed the greatest overlap with tumor naive CD4+ T cells, followed by blood naive CD4+ T cells. Tumor memory CD4+ T cell TCR gene usage clustered with blood and lymph node memory CD4+ cells and lymph node naive CD4+ cells. Validation in the larger cohort was restricted to a single TCR beta V-J rearrangement rather than whole repertoires.

CD4+CD45RO+CD25- cells were isolated as memory CD4+ T cells. Tregs, naive and memory CD4+ T cells from tumor, blood and ipsilateral draining lymph nodes of 4 or 5 breast cancer patients underwent full-length TCR alpha and beta sequencing. Ficoll density gradient centrifugation was used to isolate mononuclear cells from lymph nodes or from under 55 ml of peripheral blood. A purity exceeding 90% was confirmed by FACS for the sorted cell populations. The clonotype comes from a female donor with breast cancer. Recombination joined TRBV4-1 with TRBJ2-1; TRBD2 agrees with 7 junctional bases. Sequenced sample: memory CD4+ T cells sorted from blood. The sample's cell subset or site, from its label and the paper: memory CD4+ T cells, CD4+CD45RO+CD25-. The nucleotide sequence reads as follows: TGCGCCAGCAGCCGTAGTCCAAGCGGGGTAACCTACAATGAGCAGTTCTTC. This yields the protein CASSRSPSGVTYNEQFF.